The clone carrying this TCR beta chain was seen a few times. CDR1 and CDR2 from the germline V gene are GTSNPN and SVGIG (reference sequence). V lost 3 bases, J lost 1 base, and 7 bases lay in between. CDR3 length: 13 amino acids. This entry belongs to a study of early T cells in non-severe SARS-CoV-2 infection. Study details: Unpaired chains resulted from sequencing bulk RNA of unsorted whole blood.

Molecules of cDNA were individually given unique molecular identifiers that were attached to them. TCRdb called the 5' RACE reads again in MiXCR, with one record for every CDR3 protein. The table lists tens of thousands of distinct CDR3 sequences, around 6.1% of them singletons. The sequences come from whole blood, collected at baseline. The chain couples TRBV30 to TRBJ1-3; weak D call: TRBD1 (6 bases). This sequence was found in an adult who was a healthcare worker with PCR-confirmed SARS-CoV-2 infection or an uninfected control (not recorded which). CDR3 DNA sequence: TGTGCCTGGAGGGACAGATCTGGAAACACCATATATTTT. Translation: CAWRDRSGNTIYF.